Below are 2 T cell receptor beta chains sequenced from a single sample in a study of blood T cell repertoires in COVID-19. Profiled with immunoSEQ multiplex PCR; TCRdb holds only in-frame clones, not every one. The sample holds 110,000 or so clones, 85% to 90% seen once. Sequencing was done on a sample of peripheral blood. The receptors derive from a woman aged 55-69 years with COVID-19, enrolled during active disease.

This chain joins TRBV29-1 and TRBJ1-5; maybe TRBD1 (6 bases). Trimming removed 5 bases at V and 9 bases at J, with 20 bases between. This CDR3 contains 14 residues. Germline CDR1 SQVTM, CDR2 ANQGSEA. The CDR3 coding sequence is TGCAGCGTTAAAACCGGGGACACCTCCGGGCCCCAGCATTTT. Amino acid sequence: CSVKTGDTSGPQHF.

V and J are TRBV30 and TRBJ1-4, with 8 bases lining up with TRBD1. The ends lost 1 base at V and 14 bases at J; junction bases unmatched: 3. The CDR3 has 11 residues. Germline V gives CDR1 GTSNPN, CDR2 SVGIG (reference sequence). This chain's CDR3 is CAWSGTGYLFF. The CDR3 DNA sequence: TGTGCCTGGAGTGGGACAGGGTACCTGTTTTTT.